These 12 T cell receptor beta chains were sequenced from one sample in a study of metastatic and nonmetastatic thyroid tumors. Every patient underwent thyroid surgery untreated. With MiXCR, TCRdb reprocessed the PCR reads. There are some 20,000 clones in the sample; more than 35% occur only once, and over 20% lies in the top ten. The sample was tumor tissue. These receptors were obtained from a female donor with papillary thyroid cancer or a benign thyroid nodule (not recorded which). Some clones in this sample may be carry-over from other donors' samples.

The rearrangement links TRBV20-1 to TRBJ2-7; D unresolved. Deletions cut 6 bases from V and 1 base from J, with 4 bases between. Germline values: CDR1 DFQATT, CDR2 SNEGSKA (reference sequence). The CDR3 totals 10 residues. The CDR3, as DNA: TGCAGTGCGGTTTCCTACGAGCAGTACTTC. Translating gives CSAVSYEQYF.

J is TRBJ2-7 and V is TRBV20-1, with TRBD2 identical over 7 bases. The germline V gene has CDR1 DFQATT and CDR2 SNEGSKA (reference sequence). The CDR3 sequence is 14 residues long. Trimming removed 2 bases from V and 2 bases from J; junction bases left unmatched: 6. The CDR3 bases are TGCAGTGCTAGACCCCGGGACTACCCCTACGAGCAGTACTTC. It specifies CSARPRDYPYEQYF.

The CDR3 DNA follows: TGTGCCAGCAGCTTTTTGAGGGGACAGACGGGTGGCTACACCTTC. Its protein product is CASSFLRGQTGGYTF. The chain recombines TRBV7-8 with TRBJ1-2, with TRBD1 matching over 7 bases. Germline V CDR1 and CDR2: SGHVS, FQNEAQ. The junction had 11 bases not matched to a gene; V was cut back by 3 bases and J by 7 bases. This CDR3 comprises 15 residues.

The gene calls are TRBV11-2 and TRBJ2-1, with D possibly TRBD2 on 6 matching bases. The CDR3 is 15 residues long. Trimming took 4 bases from V and 4 from J, leaving 14 bases between them. Germline V CDR1 and CDR2: SGHAT, FQNNGV. DNA of the CDR3: TGTGCCAGCAGCTCCCAAATAGGGACTTACAATGAGCAGTTCTTC. It encodes CASSSQIGTYNEQFF.

The V and J genes are TRBV9 and TRBJ2-1, with 14 bases aligning to TRBD2. Germline loops: CDR1 SGDLS, CDR2 YYNGEE. After removal of 4 bases from V and 7 bases from J, the junction contained 4 bases not matched to a gene. This CDR3 spans 15 amino acids. This CDR3 reads CASSPRTSGGNEQFF. The CDR3, as DNA: TGTGCCAGCAGCCCTCGGACTAGCGGGGGGAATGAGCAGTTCTTC.

This clone has a single count. V gene TRBV4-1 combines with J gene TRBJ2-1; 7 bases align to TRBD2. The CDR3 has 16 residues. Trimming removed 4 bases from V and 5 bases from J; junction bases left unmatched: 11. Germline V lookup: CDR1 MGHRA, CDR2 YSYEKL. Here the CDR3 reads CASSRLDARGDNEQFF. The CDR3 region has the DNA TGCGCCAGCAGCCGCCTGGACGCCCGGGGGGACAATGAGCAGTTCTTC.

The chain has TRBV24-1 and TRBJ2-1; 7 bases align to TRBD2. The CDR3 covers 17 residues. V was clipped by 3 bases and J by 0 bases; unmatched bases: 7. Germline values: CDR1 KGHDR, CDR2 SFDVKD. The CDR3 DNA reads TGTGCCACCAGTGATATTAGGGGCGGGAGCTCCTACAATGAGCAGTTCTTC. Encoded protein: CATSDIRGGSSYNEQFF.

This clone was seen a single time. The chain employs TRBV5-1 and TRBJ2-1; 7 bases map to TRBD2. The CDR3 totals 16 residues. Germline V gene lookup returns CDR1 SGHRS and CDR2 YFSETQ. V shed 5 bases and J 4 bases; nucleotides not matched to a gene: 12. CDR3 DNA sequence: TGCGCCAGCAGTGACACCGGGACTATACTTTACAATGAGCAGTTCTTC. This sequence encodes CASSDTGTILYNEQFF. The full variable domain, completed using reference TRBV5-1 and TRBJ2-1, is KAGVTQTPRYLIKTRGQQVTLSCSPISGHRSVSWYQQTPGQGLQFLFEYFSETQRNKGNFPGRFSGRQFSNSRSEMNVSTLELGDSALYLCASSDTGTILYNEQFFGPGTRLTVL.

This clone was seen only a few times. V and J are TRBV2 and TRBJ2-7; 10 nucleotides align to TRBD2. Germline V CDR1 and CDR2: SNHLY, FYNNEI. CDR3 length equals 14 residues. After removal of 3 bases from V and 4 bases from J, the junction contained 3 bases not matched to a gene. This CDR3 reads CASSESSGRYEQYF. The CDR3 DNA reads as TGTGCCAGCAGTGAGTCTAGCGGGAGATACGAGCAGTACTTC.

This clone was seen once. The rearrangement links TRBV11-2 to TRBJ2-3; 7 bases are shared with TRBD2. V was clipped by 1 base and J by 5 bases; unmatched bases: 3. Germline CDR1 reads SGHAT; CDR2 reads FQNNGV. CDR3 length equals 14 residues. CDR3 in DNA: TGTGCCAGCAGCTTAGGTCCGGGAGGAGATACGCAGTATTTT. This encodes CASSLGPGGDTQYF.

V is TRBV30 and J is TRBJ2-2, with D perhaps TRBD1 (5 bases). CDR1 is GTSNPN and CDR2 is SVGIG in the germline V gene (reference sequence). The V end was cut by 0 bases, the J end by 2 bases, with 13 bases between. CDR3 length equals 16 residues. In nucleotides, the CDR3 is TGTGCCTGGAGTGTACTGGGGCACTTCAACACCGGGGAGCTGTTTTTT. Its translation is CAWSVLGHFNTGELFF.

This clone was recorded a few times. CDR3 bases: TGTGCCAGCCGTGCGAGGGGGCCTCCCTACGAGCAGTACTTC. This translates into CASRARGPPYEQYF. The chain uses TRBV6-1 and TRBJ2-7; 7 bases fit TRBD1. Germline V gene data show CDR1 as MNHNS and CDR2 as SASEGT. Germline trimming cut 8 bases from V and 2 bases from J; bases unmatched to any gene: 9. The CDR3 totals 14 residues.